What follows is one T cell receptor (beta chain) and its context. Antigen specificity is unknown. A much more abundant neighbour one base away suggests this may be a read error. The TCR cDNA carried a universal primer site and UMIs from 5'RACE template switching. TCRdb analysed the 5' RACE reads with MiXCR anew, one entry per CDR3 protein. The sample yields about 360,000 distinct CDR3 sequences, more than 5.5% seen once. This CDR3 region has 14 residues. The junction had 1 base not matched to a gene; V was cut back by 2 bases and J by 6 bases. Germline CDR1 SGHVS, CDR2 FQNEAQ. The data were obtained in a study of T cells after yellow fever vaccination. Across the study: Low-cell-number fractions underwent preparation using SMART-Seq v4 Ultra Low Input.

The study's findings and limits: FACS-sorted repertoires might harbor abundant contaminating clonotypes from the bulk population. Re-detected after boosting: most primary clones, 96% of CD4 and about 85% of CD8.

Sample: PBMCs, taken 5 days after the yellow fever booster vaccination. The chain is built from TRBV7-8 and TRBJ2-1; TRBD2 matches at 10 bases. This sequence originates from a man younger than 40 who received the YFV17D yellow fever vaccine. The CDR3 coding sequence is TGTGCCAGCAGCTTAACTAGCGGGATCAATGAGCAGTTCTTC. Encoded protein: CASSLTSGINEQFF.